Ten or more counts support the clone carrying this T cell receptor beta chain. What it recognizes is unknown. One end of the junction varies from germline; a read error may be responsible. The sample is drawn from a study of liver allograft versus peripheral blood T cells. Study-wide context: Transplanted livers and recipients' peripheral blood had their T cell receptor repertoires compared. Regarding the study as a whole: Reports indicated that T cell receptor repertoires inside liver allografts differed from those in peripheral blood.

One entry per CDR3 protein, called by TCRdb with MiXCR from the reads. The profile shows 15,000 to 20,000 distinct CDR3 sequences, 20% to 25% of them singletons. The sequence derives from a human patient who had a liver transplant. Some T cells may be the graft donor's.

CDR3 loop: CATSDLQEERLFF. CDR3 nucleotides: TGTGCCACCAGTGATTTGCAGGAGGAAAGACTGTTTTTT. The chain uses TRBV24-1 and TRBJ1-4; D ambiguous. The CDR3 loop spans 13 amino acids. CDR1 is KGHDR, CDR2 SFDVKD, per germline.